One sample yielded the 32 T cell receptor beta chains listed below, sequenced in a study of Ad26.COV2.S vaccination and SARS-CoV-2 variants. Treatment here: roughly 20 received Ad26.COV2.S at low or high dose, single or two shots; about five received placebo; per-sample allocation not given. Sample collection was performed on day 63 after the first vaccine or placebo injection. Assay used: immunoSEQ multiplex PCR; TCRdb lists only in-frame clones, some missing. The sample includes roughly 300,000 clones, 80% to 90% of them seen just once. Sequencing was performed on peripheral blood, taken in a trial of Ad26.COV2.S vaccine versus placebo. These TCRs come from a person aged 18-60 years who received the Ad26.COV2.S COVID-19 vaccine or a placebo.

The V and J genes are TRBV28 and TRBJ2-3; D unclear. Germline CDR1 is MDHEN and CDR2 is SYDVKM. This CDR3 spans 16 amino acids. V was pared by 9 bases and J by 0 bases, with 19 bases between. Written as DNA, the CDR3 is TGTGCCAGTATCCCCCGGTCCGGGTATAGCACAGATACGCAGTATTTT. Translating gives CASIPRSGYSTDTQYF.

This chain joins TRBV5-5 and TRBJ1-6, with a tentative D call TRBD1 (6 bases). V was shortened by 0 bases and J by 8 bases, with 15 bases between the two germline ends. Germline-derived CDR1 and CDR2 are SGHKS and YYEKEE (reference sequence). This CDR3 comprises 16 residues. DNA for the CDR3: TGTGCCAGCAGCTTGGGATGGGGGGCGCAGGATTCACCCCTCCACTTT. Its translation: CASSLGWGAQDSPLHF.

This chain uses TRBV28 with TRBJ2-2; no clear D gene. The CDR3 has 14 residues. V lost 2 bases and J lost 7, with 11 bases in between. Germline assignment: CDR1 MDHEN and CDR2 SYDVKM. The CDR3 spells CASSLEGNFGELFF. The CDR3 coding sequence is TGTGCCAGCAGTTTAGAAGGGAATTTCGGGGAGCTGTTTTTT.

The chain carries TRBV7-2 and TRBJ2-7, with 12 nucleotides matching TRBD2. The length of the CDR3 is 17 residues. V dropped 1 base and J dropped 7; count of bases not matched to a gene: 11. Germline values: CDR1 SGHTA, CDR2 FQGNSA. CDR3 nucleotides: TGTGCCAGCAGCTTAGGCCCCCTAGCGGGAGGGCCTCCAGAGCAGTACTTC. It codes for CASSLGPLAGGPPEQYF.

This rearrangement joins TRBV29-1 to TRBJ2-3, with 8 nucleotides matching TRBD2. The germline V gene encodes CDR1 SQVTM and CDR2 ANQGSEA. V was pared by 5 bases and J by 11 bases, with 6 bases of the junction left unmatched. This CDR3 is 11 amino acids long. The CDR3 loop reads CSVIGGGLQYF. The CDR3 nucleotides read TGCAGCGTTATAGGCGGGGGGTTGCAGTATTTT.

The chain has TRBV18 and TRBJ2-7, with TRBD2 identical over 7 bases. V trimming: 3 bases; J trimming: 4 bases; junction bases outside the gene matches: 12. This CDR3 is 16 amino acids long. Germline loops: CDR1 KGHSH, CDR2 LQKENI. The chain's CDR3 is CASSPPGDGGRYEQYF. The CDR3 coding sequence is TGTGCCAGCTCACCCCCGGGGGACGGGGGGAGGTACGAGCAGTACTTC.

The J gene is TRBJ2-3, the V gene TRBV9; weak D call: TRBD2 (5 bases). The CDR3 consists of 15 residues. CDR1 is SGDLS and CDR2 is YYNGEE in the germline V gene. V gave up 4 bases and J gave up 0 bases, with 12 bases separating them. This CDR3 reads CASSPNRGSTDTQYF. CDR3 nucleotides: TGTGCCAGCAGCCCCAATCGGGGTAGCACAGATACGCAGTATTTT.

J is TRBJ2-5 and V is TRBV24-1, with a possible D match to TRBD2 (6 bases). CDR1 and CDR2 from the germline V gene are KGHDR and SFDVKD. V was clipped by 5 bases and J by 1 base, with 13 bases between them. This CDR3 is 15 amino acids long. As DNA, the CDR3 is TGTGCCACCAGTGCTTGGAGGGGCTTCCAAGAGACCCAGTACTTC. Protein product: CATSAWRGFQETQYF.

This sequence joins TRBV6-5 and TRBJ1-1; D is unclear. Germline CDR1 reads MNHEY; CDR2 reads SVGAGI. V shed 6 bases and J shed 2 bases, with 10 bases lying between them. CDR3 size: 13 residues. The CDR3 coding sequence is TGTGCCAGCAGCTCAAAAGTTAACACTGAAGCTTTCTTT. This codes for CASSSKVNTEAFF.

This chain connects TRBV5-1 to TRBJ2-3; 8 positions agree with TRBD1. The germline CDR1 and CDR2 sequences are SGHRS and YFSETQ. Trimming removed 3 bases from V and 5 bases from J; junction bases left unmatched: 5. The length of the CDR3 is 14 residues. The DNA of the CDR3 is TGCGCCAGCAGCTCGGACAGGGTGGGAGATACGCAGTATTTT. This sequence encodes CASSSDRVGDTQYF.

This chain connects TRBV5-1 to TRBJ2-3; TRBD2 matches 10 bases. The CDR3 sequence is 16 residues long. With 1 base clipped from V and 6 bases from J, the junction kept 8 bases outside the gene matches. CDR1 is SGHRS, CDR2 YFSETQ, per germline. CDR3 in amino acids: CASSLSPAGGSDTQYF. CDR3 coding DNA: TGCGCCAGCAGCTTGTCCCCAGCGGGAGGGTCGGATACGCAGTATTTT. The whole variable domain, filled in from reference TRBV5-1 and TRBJ2-3, reads KAGVTQTPRYLIKTRGQQVTLSCSPISGHRSVSWYQQTPGQGLQFLFEYFSETQRNKGNFPGRFSGRQFSNSRSEMNVSTLELGDSALYLCASSLSPAGGSDTQYFGPGTRLTVL.

V is TRBV2 and J is TRBJ1-5, with TRBD1 as a possible D gene (5 bases). V lost 6 bases to trimming and J lost 0 bases, with 12 bases between them. The length of the CDR3 is 15 residues. CDR1 SNHLY and CDR2 FYNNEI come from the germline V gene. For the CDR3, the DNA is TGTGCCAGCAGGGGGCAGGCTTATAGCAATCAGCCCCAGCATTTT. This codes for CASRGQAYSNQPQHF.

The chain carries TRBV4-1 and TRBJ2-3; D call uncertain. Per germline, CDR1 MGHRA and CDR2 YSYEKL. The V end was cut by 4 bases, the J end by 2 bases, with 10 bases between. The length of the CDR3 is 14 residues. CDR3 coding DNA: TGCGCCAGCAGCCCGCAACAATCCACAGATACGCAGTATTTT. Amino acids: CASSPQQSTDTQYF.

The genes are TRBV5-5 and TRBJ1-4; D is unclear. Germline-derived CDR1 and CDR2 are SGHKS and YYEKEE (reference sequence). The CDR3 length is 12 residues. The CDR3, as DNA: TGTGCTTGCATGGGGTTGGACGAAAAACTGTTTTTT. Translation: CACMGLDEKLFF.

The chain recombines TRBV5-1 with TRBJ2-5; no clear D. V lost 7 bases to trimming and J lost 4 bases, with 20 bases between them. CDR1 SGHRS and CDR2 YFSETQ come from the germline V gene. The CDR3 is made up of 15 amino acids. The CDR3 here is CASQGMRSPVETQYF. CDR3 DNA sequence: TGCGCCAGCCAAGGGATGCGGTCCCCGGTAGAGACCCAGTACTTC.

The chain links TRBV28 to TRBJ2-1; D gene ambiguous. Germline CDR1 MDHEN, CDR2 SYDVKM. This CDR3 is built from 11 residues. V was trimmed by 2 bases and J by 9 bases, leaving 5 bases between them. The CDR3 DNA reads as TGTGCCAGCAGTTTAGTGAGTGAGCAGTTCTTC. Residues: CASSLVSEQFF.

The genes are TRBV2 and TRBJ2-4; D ambiguous. V dropped 8 bases and J dropped 2 bases, with 22 bases sitting between them. The CDR3 is 17 residues long. Per germline, CDR1 SNHLY and CDR2 FYNNEI. CDR3: CASSWQMVEGTKNIQYF. CDR3 DNA sequence: TGTGCCAGCTCTTGGCAAATGGTCGAAGGGACCAAAAACATTCAGTACTTC. Variable domain in full (rest from reference TRBV2 and TRBJ2-4): EPEVTQTPSHQVTQMGQEVILRCVPISNHLYFYWYRQILGQKVEFLVSFYNNEISEKSEIFDDQFSVERPDGSNFTLKIRSTKLEDSAMYFCASSWQMVEGTKNIQYFGAGTRLSVL.

The chain carries TRBV19 and TRBJ1-2; D is uncertain. V lost 5 bases and J 5 bases, leaving 6 bases between the germline ends. The CDR3 length is 11 residues. In germline, CDR1 is LNHDA, CDR2 SQIVND (reference sequence). DNA of the CDR3: TGTGCCAGTAGTCTCGATTATGGCTACACCTTC. This translates into CASSLDYGYTF. Using reference TRBV19 and TRBJ1-2 for the parts outside the CDR3, the full variable domain is DGGITQSPKYLFRKEGQNVTLSCEQNLNHDAMYWYRQDPGQGLRLIYYSQIVNDFQKGDIAEGYSVSREKKESFPLTVTSAQKNPTAFYLCASSLDYGYTFGSGTRLTVV.

The chain is built from TRBV2 and TRBJ2-7; D is tentatively TRBD1 or TRBD2 (6 bases each). Trimming took off 1 base at V and 3 bases at J, with 10 bases between the two ends. The CDR3 extends over 14 amino acids. Germline V lookup: CDR1 SNHLY, CDR2 FYNNEI. CDR3 region: CASSEGRGNYEQYF. CDR3 nucleotides: TGTGCCAGCAGTGAAGGGAGGGGGAACTACGAGCAGTACTTC.

The CDR3 nucleotides read TGTGCCAGCAGACTCGACATCAACACTGAAGCTTTCTTT. Its protein is CASRLDINTEAFF. The chain links TRBV6-6 to TRBJ1-1; D is unresolved. The CDR3 consists of 13 residues. Germline V gives CDR1 MNHNY, CDR2 SVGAGI (reference sequence). V was shortened by 6 bases and J by 2 bases, with 10 bases between the two germline ends.

This rearrangement joins TRBV28 to TRBJ1-1; tentatively, D is TRBD1 (5 bases). V was trimmed by 6 bases and J by 4 bases, leaving 12 bases between them. This CDR3 spans 13 amino acids. Germline CDR1 is MDHEN and CDR2 is SYDVKM. CDR3 loop: CASSRSGGTEAFF. The CDR3 region has the DNA TGTGCCAGCAGCCGCTCCGGGGGCACTGAAGCTTTCTTT.

The rearrangement links TRBV6-6 to TRBJ2-1; weak D call: TRBD2 (7 bases). The CDR3 length is 14 residues. V dropped 4 bases and J dropped 5 bases, with 12 bases sitting between them. Per the germline V gene, CDR1 is MNHNY and CDR2 is SVGAGI (reference sequence). The CDR3 spells CASSSAGANNEQFF. The CDR3 DNA reads TGTGCCAGCAGTTCGGCGGGGGCCAACAATGAGCAGTTCTTC.

CDR3 DNA: TGCAGCGTTGTAGGTCCTGGGACAGGGGTGTATGGCTACACCTTC. Amino acids: CSVVGPGTGVYGYTF. The rearrangement joins TRBV29-1 to TRBJ1-2; 10 nucleotides line up with TRBD1. The germline gives CDR1 SQVTM, CDR2 ANQGSEA. Trimming cost V 4 bases and J 5 bases; bases outside gene matches: 10. The CDR3 covers 15 residues.

The V gene is TRBV7-2, the J gene TRBJ2-1; TRBD2 matches at 8 bases. Germline V gene data show CDR1 as SGHTA and CDR2 as FQGNSA. After removal of 2 bases from V and 2 bases from J, the junction contained 11 bases not matched to a gene. There are 18 residues in the CDR3. CDR3 protein: CASSLRRGGRSPYNEQFF. CDR3 DNA sequence: TGTGCCAGCAGCTTAAGACGGGGGGGGAGGAGCCCCTACAATGAGCAGTTCTTC.

This clone was recorded only once. Other DNA variants within this sample encode the same CDR3. The chain recombines TRBV3-1 (or the pseudogene TRBV3-2) with TRBJ1-6, with D possibly matching TRBD1 (6 bases). The ends were cut back, 3 bases at V and 6 bases at J, with 9 bases in the middle. The CDR3 length is 14 residues. Germline CDR1 reads LGHDT; CDR2 reads YNNKEL (reference sequence). The CDR3 sequence is CASSQGQGNSPLHF. CDR3 bases: TGTGCCAGCAGCCAGGGACAAGGTAATTCACCCCTCCACTTT.

This clone was counted a few times. The genes are TRBV7-9 and TRBJ1-5; the D is unclear. CDR1 is SEHNR and CDR2 is FQNEAQ in the germline V gene (reference sequence). The CDR3 consists of 12 residues. Trimming removed 3 bases from V and 8 bases from J, with 8 bases in between. The DNA for the CDR3 is TGTGCCAGCAGCTTGACCGGGGAGCCCCAGCATTTT. Protein product: CASSLTGEPQHF.

The chain carries TRBV24-1 and TRBJ2-7; weak D call: TRBD2 (6 bases). CDR3 size: 12 residues. Trimming pared 2 bases from V and 6 bases from J, leaving 7 bases between. Germline V gene lookup returns CDR1 KGHDR and CDR2 SFDVKD. In DNA, the CDR3 is TGTGCCACCAGTGATTGGGGAGGCGAGCAGTACTTC. Its protein product is CATSDWGGEQYF.

This chain connects TRBV7-8 to TRBJ2-7; 13 positions match TRBD2. The germline CDR1 and CDR2 sequences are SGHVS and FQNEAQ. This CDR3 region has 17 residues. The V and J ends lost 6 bases and 0 bases, in that order; junction bases with no gene match: 8. This CDR3 is CASRILAGGPVSYEQYF. CDR3 sequence (DNA): TGTGCCAGCAGGATACTAGCGGGAGGGCCTGTCTCCTACGAGCAGTACTTC.

In this sample, this clone turned up once. The rearrangement uses TRBV6-5 and TRBJ2-7; 7 bases are shared with TRBD1. J lost 7 bases, V lost 7 bases, and 7 bases had no gene match. This CDR3 contains 12 residues. CDR1 is MNHEY and CDR2 is SVGAGI in the germline V gene. The CDR3: CASNNRGGEQYF. In DNA form, the CDR3 reads TGTGCCAGCAATAACAGGGGCGGGGAGCAGTACTTC.

This clone has only a few counts. The chain recombines TRBV7-9 with TRBJ1-2; TRBD1 is a possible D gene (5 bases). Trimming shortened V by 4 bases and J by 4 bases, and 16 bases separated the two germline ends. The CDR3 is made up of 15 amino acids. Germline V lookup: CDR1 SEHNR, CDR2 FQNEAQ (reference sequence). The CDR3 region is CASSSRGAGPYGYTF. The DNA for the CDR3 is TGTGCCAGCAGCTCCCGAGGTGCGGGACCCTATGGCTACACCTTC.

This chain joins TRBV4-3 and TRBJ2-1, with 7 bases that match TRBD1. CDR3 length equals 15 residues. V lost 1 base to trimming and J lost 5 bases; unmatched junction nucleotides: 5. CDR1 is LGHNA, CDR2 YSLEER, per germline. CDR3 residues: CASSQVAGGNNEQFF. CDR3 nucleotides: TGCGCCAGCAGCCAAGTGGCAGGGGGTAACAATGAGCAGTTCTTC.

The chain carries TRBV7-9 and TRBJ2-3, with a weak D call TRBD1 (6 bases). Germline lookup yields CDR1 SEHNR and CDR2 FQNEAQ (reference sequence). The CDR3 covers 16 residues. Trimming shortened V by 1 base and J by 0 bases, and 11 bases separated the two germline ends. CDR3 sequence reads: CASSLVVGASTDTQYF. For the CDR3, the DNA is TGTGCCAGCAGCTTAGTGGTGGGGGCCAGCACAGATACGCAGTATTTT.